These 25 T cell receptor beta chains were all obtained from the same sample, sequenced in a study of molecular identifiers for immune sequencing clone quantification. TCRdb itself ran the PCR reads through MiXCR, one entry per CDR3 protein. Of approximately 54,000 distinct CDR3 sequences listed, about 25% were seen once; the top ten hold 1.9%. Specimen: naive CD8+ T cells from blood, with Jurkat cell RNA spiked in. Documented subset: FACS-sorted CD8+CD4-CCR7+CD45RA+ naive T cells. These TCRs come from a human donor in good health. Some libraries in this study had Jurkat cell RNA spiked in.

This clonotype has ten or more counts. The V gene is TRBV7-9, the J gene TRBJ2-1, with D unclear. This CDR3 is 15 amino acids long. The germline gives CDR1 SEHNR, CDR2 FQNEAQ (reference sequence). Trimming took off 1 base at V and 0 bases at J, with 7 bases between the two ends. Written as DNA, the CDR3 is TGTGCCAGCAGCTTAGAACTCAGCTCCTACAATGAGCAGTTCTTC. As protein: CASSLELSSYNEQFF.

A remark on this clonotype: A much larger clone sits a single nucleotide away, making a read error possible. The chain has TRBV7-2 and TRBJ1-4; no definite D call. V gave up 1 base and J gave up 4 bases, with 10 bases separating them. Germline loops: CDR1 SGHTA, CDR2 FQGNSA. The CDR3 length is 15 residues. The CDR3: CASSLVRSVNEKLFF. CDR3 sequence (DNA): TGTGCCAGCAGCTTAGTTCGGTCAGTTAATGAAAAACTGTTTTTT.

This clonotype occurred a few times. The chain links TRBV20-1 to TRBJ1-6; 10 bases map to TRBD1. The CDR3 contains 14 residues. J was trimmed by 8 bases and V by 6 bases; bases with no gene match: 7. Germline values: CDR1 DFQATT, CDR2 SNEGSKA (reference sequence). CDR3 bases: TGCAGTGCCGAATTAGGACAGGGGGATTCACCCCTCCACTTT. Protein sequence: CSAELGQGDSPLHF.

Regarding this clonotype: A read error may account for a junction end that differs from germline. The V gene is TRBV7-9, the J gene TRBJ2-5; D uncertain. This CDR3 is built from 14 residues. Germline V gene lookup returns CDR1 SEHNR and CDR2 FQNEAQ (reference sequence). In DNA, the CDR3 is TGTGCCAGCAGCTTGGTTGAGGTCCCGGAGACCCGGTACTTC. Its translation: CASSLVEVPETRYF.

V is TRBV2 and J is TRBJ1-2, with 8 bases matching TRBD1. Germline values: CDR1 SNHLY, CDR2 FYNNEI. The CDR3 runs to 12 residues. J lost 10 bases, V lost 5 bases, and 6 bases had no gene match. This CDR3 is CASSSGQGDYTF. For the CDR3, the DNA is TGTGCCAGCAGTTCCGGACAGGGAGACTACACCTTC.

Remarks on this clonotype: This could be a read error, since a much larger clone is one nucleotide away. V usage is TRBV2 and J usage is TRBJ1-2; a possible D gene is TRBD1 (5 bases). V lost 0 bases to trimming and J lost 4 bases, with 12 bases between them. This CDR3 has 15 residues. Germline V gene sequence: CDR1 SNHLY, CDR2 FYNNEI. The CDR3 here is CASSEAMTDGYGYTF. CDR3 sequence (DNA): TGTGCCAGCAGTGAAGCGATGACAGACGGCTATGGCTACACCTTC.

This clonotype was recorded at least ten times. This chain connects TRBV29-1 to TRBJ2-3; no clear D gene. The CDR3 consists of 13 residues. Germline CDR1 and CDR2: SQVTM and ANQGSEA. The ends were cut back, 7 bases at V and 2 bases at J, with 13 bases in the middle. The CDR3, as DNA: TGCAGCGAATCCGGGCCCTACACAGATACGCAGTATTTT. Encoded protein: CSESGPYTDTQYF.

This clonotype was recorded many times. The chain recombines TRBV6-5 with TRBJ2-5; 10 bases map to TRBD1. From germline, CDR1 is MNHEY and CDR2 SVGAGI. The ends lost 2 bases at V and 0 bases at J; junction bases unmatched: 0. The CDR3 loop spans 15 amino acids. The CDR3 region has the DNA TGTGCCAGCAGTTACGGGACAGGGGACCAAGAGACCCAGTACTTC. Protein sequence: CASSYGTGDQETQYF.

This clonotype was recorded only once. A much larger clone differs by one base, so this may be a read error. This chain uses TRBV30 with TRBJ2-5; a weak D match, TRBD1 (6 bases). The V end was cut by 2 bases, the J end by 1 base, with 11 bases between. Germline lookup yields CDR1 GTSNPN and CDR2 SVGIG (reference sequence). The CDR3 is made up of 14 amino acids. Written as DNA, the CDR3 is TGTGCCTGGAGTAAGGACAGCGTCCAAGAGACCCAGTACTTC. This encodes CAWSKDSVQETQYF.

The chain combines TRBV27 with TRBJ1-5; perhaps TRBD1 as D (5 bases). CDR3 length equals 14 residues. Trimming took off 0 bases at V and 4 bases at J, with 7 bases between the two ends. CDR1 and CDR2 (germline): MNHEY, SMNVEV (reference sequence). The CDR3 region has the DNA TGTGCCAGCAGTTTATCTTGGGGGAATCAGCCCCAGCATTTT. It is translated as CASSLSWGNQPQHF.

The sample holds many counts of this clonotype. The rearrangement uses TRBV5-8 and TRBJ1-1; the match to TRBD1 covers 7 bases. CDR1 is SGHTS and CDR2 is YDEGEE in the germline V gene. The CDR3 sequence is 17 residues long. J gave up 8 bases and V 2 bases, and 18 bases lay outside the gene matches. The CDR3 loop reads CASSFDTQGESTEEAFF. The CDR3 nucleotides read TGTGCCAGCAGCTTCGACACGCAGGGGGAGTCCACTGAGGAAGCTTTCTTT.

This clonotype was observed many times. The rearrangement joins TRBV10-2 to TRBJ1-4; D is undetermined. Trimming cost V 0 bases and J 11 bases, with 10 bases left between them. Germline loops: CDR1 WSHSY, CDR2 SAAADI. The CDR3 consists of 13 residues. The DNA of the CDR3 is TGCGCCAGCAGTGAGTCTACGGAGTGGAAACTGTTTTTT. Translated: CASSESTEWKLFF.

The chain links TRBV29-1 to TRBJ2-7; possibly TRBD1 or TRBD2 for D (6 bases each). The V end was cut by 3 bases, the J end by 5 bases, with 17 bases between. This CDR3 is 14 amino acids long. Germline V lookup: CDR1 SQVTM, CDR2 ANQGSEA. The CDR3, as DNA: TGCAGCGTTGAGGGCGGGACAAGAAACAACGAGCAGTACTTC. Amino acids: CSVEGGTRNNEQYF.

There are many counts of this clonotype. V and J are TRBV11-2 and TRBJ1-1, with D unresolved. Trimming removed 5 bases at V and 11 bases at J, with 15 bases between. The germline V gene encodes CDR1 SGHAT and CDR2 FQNNGV. The CDR3 runs to 12 residues. The CDR3 DNA follows: TGTGCCAGCAGCCCAAGCGGGGTCTTGGCTTTCTTT. Residues: CASSPSGVLAFF.

About this clonotype: Just one base apart from a much larger clone, this may be a read error. This chain joins TRBV19 and TRBJ1-1, with D maybe TRBD1 (5 bases). Germline assignment: CDR1 LNHDA and CDR2 SQIVND (reference sequence). The CDR3 loop spans 16 amino acids. The ends were cut back, 5 bases at V and 0 bases at J, with 16 bases in the middle. This CDR3 reads CASSQWGSLMNTEAFF. The DNA of the CDR3 is TGTGCCAGTAGTCAATGGGGCAGCCTCATGAACACTGAAGCTTTCTTT.

This clonotype was counted at least ten times. CDR3 in amino acids: CASSPGSFGNTEAFF. CDR3 in DNA: TGTGCCAGCAGCCCGGGAAGCTTCGGGAACACTGAAGCTTTCTTT. The genes are TRBV9 and TRBJ1-1; no firm D call. The CDR3 spans 15 residues. The germline CDR1 and CDR2 sequences are SGDLS and YYNGEE. The V end lost 4 bases, the J end lost 1 base, and 14 bases lay between the germline ends.

The chain carries TRBV11-2 and TRBJ2-3, with 9 bases lining up with TRBD2. Trimming cost V 5 bases and J 0 bases; bases outside gene matches: 6. CDR1 is SGHAT, CDR2 FQNNGV, per germline. This CDR3 contains 16 residues. The CDR3 nucleotides are TGTGCCAGCAGCCCCTCGGGACTAGCCAGCACAGATACGCAGTATTTT. As protein: CASSPSGLASTDTQYF.

The CDR3 protein is CSAKGTRRFTGELFF. As DNA, the CDR3 is TGCAGTGCGAAGGGGACTAGGAGGTTCACCGGGGAGCTGTTTTTT. The chain combines TRBV20-1 with TRBJ2-2, with 8 nucleotides matching TRBD2. The CDR3 runs 15 residues. V trimming: 6 bases; J trimming: 4 bases; junction bases outside the gene matches: 10. Per the germline V gene, CDR1 is DFQATT and CDR2 is SNEGSKA (reference sequence).

To note about this clonotype: This may stem from a read error, because a much larger clone lies one nucleotide away. This chain uses TRBV28 with TRBJ2-7; TRBD1 matches at 11 bases. This CDR3 contains 17 residues. The germline V gene has CDR1 MDHEN and CDR2 SYDVKM. DNA for the CDR3: TGTGCCAGCGGTTTTCCCCCGTGGACAGGGGGCCTTTACGAGCAGTACTTC. Amino acid sequence: CASGFPPWTGGLYEQYF.

The V and J genes are TRBV6-2 or TRBV6-3 and TRBJ2-2; 7 positions match TRBD1. CDR3 length equals 16 residues. The junction had 9 bases not matched to a gene; V was cut back by 6 bases and J by 2 bases. From germline, CDR1 is MNHEY and CDR2 SVGEGT. The CDR3 reads CASSPRDSLNTGELFF. DNA for the CDR3: TGTGCCAGCAGCCCACGGGACAGTCTTAACACCGGGGAGCTGTTTTTT.

The rearrangement uses TRBV20-1 and TRBJ2-2, with 7 bases matching TRBD1. CDR3 length equals 15 residues. Germline CDR1 reads DFQATT; CDR2 reads SNEGSKA (reference sequence). Losses at the gene ends were 0 bases for V and 1 base for J; bases not matched to a gene: 2. The CDR3 spells CSARDGQVNTGELFF. CDR3 nucleotide sequence: TGCAGTGCTAGAGATGGACAGGTGAACACCGGGGAGCTGTTTTTT.

This clonotype was picked up many times. The gene calls are TRBV19 and TRBJ2-1, with 13 positions matching TRBD2. Germline CDR1 and CDR2: LNHDA and SQIVND (reference sequence). The CDR3 totals 15 residues. V dropped 7 bases and J dropped 7; count of bases not matched to a gene: 7. The chain's CDR3 is CASTITSGGVNEQFF. Written as DNA, the CDR3 is TGTGCCAGTACCATCACTAGCGGGGGGGTGAATGAGCAGTTCTTC.

Note on this clonotype: The junction does not match germline at one end; this may be a read error. The V and J genes are TRBV20-1 and TRBJ2-3; possible D gene TRBD2, 5 bases. Germline V CDR1 and CDR2: DFQATT, SNEGSKA (reference sequence). The CDR3 loop spans 14 amino acids. For the CDR3, the DNA is TGCAGTGCTAGAGACGAAGCGGATACAGAAACGCAGTATTTT. As protein: CSARDEADTETQYF.

This clonotype was counted between two and nine times. One end of the junction fails to match germline, which may point to a read error. This rearrangement joins TRBV5-1 to TRBJ2-5; TRBD2 agrees at 14 bases. This CDR3 spans 15 amino acids. Germline V lookup: CDR1 SGHRS, CDR2 YFSETQ. The CDR3 loop reads CASGPGTSGGEAQYF. In DNA form, the CDR3 reads TGCGCCAGCGGACCCGGGACTAGCGGGGGAGAGGCCCAGTACTTC.

This clonotype was recorded many times. This rearrangement joins TRBV14 to TRBJ2-2; D unclear. Germline loops: CDR1 SGHDN, CDR2 FVKESK. The CDR3 is 15 residues long. The V gene lost 0 bases and the J gene lost 6 bases, with 11 bases spanning the gap. In nucleotides, the CDR3 is TGTGCCAGCAGCCAAGATGTCGCCCCGCCCGGGGAGCTGTTTTTT. This codes for CASSQDVAPPGELFF.